This T cell receptor (beta chain) came from a study of T cells in Graves' hyperthyroidism and ophthalmopathy. Whole-study results and caveats: Stable hyperthyroidism was separated from ophthalmopathy by a model based on 13 V-J features.

The study defined stable Graves' hyperthyroidism as no ophthalmopathy progression within 18 months. The study left out patients who had uncontrolled infection, other autoimmune disease, pregnancy or lactation. V was clipped by 8 bases and J by 9 bases; unmatched bases: 12. Germline V CDR1 and CDR2: MNHNS, SASEGT. The CDR3 consists of 14 residues. This clonotype was seen many times. Its antigen is not known. The CDR3 regions of TCR beta were amplified from RNA transcripts. The HTBI primer set drove a first-round RT-PCR of the TCR CDR3. TCRdb re-called the multiplex PCR reads with MiXCR, one entry per CDR3 protein. The sample lists 460,000 or so distinct CDR3 sequences; roughly an eighth were seen once.

This sequence joins TRBV6-1 and TRBJ2-1, with 8 bases aligning to TRBD1. The sequencing input was blood. The receptor was derived from a woman younger than 30 with Graves' hyperthyroidism. The CDR3 nucleotides are TGTGCCAGCGCCCTGGACAGGGTAGATAGTGAGCAGTTCTTC. Translated: CASALDRVDSEQFF.